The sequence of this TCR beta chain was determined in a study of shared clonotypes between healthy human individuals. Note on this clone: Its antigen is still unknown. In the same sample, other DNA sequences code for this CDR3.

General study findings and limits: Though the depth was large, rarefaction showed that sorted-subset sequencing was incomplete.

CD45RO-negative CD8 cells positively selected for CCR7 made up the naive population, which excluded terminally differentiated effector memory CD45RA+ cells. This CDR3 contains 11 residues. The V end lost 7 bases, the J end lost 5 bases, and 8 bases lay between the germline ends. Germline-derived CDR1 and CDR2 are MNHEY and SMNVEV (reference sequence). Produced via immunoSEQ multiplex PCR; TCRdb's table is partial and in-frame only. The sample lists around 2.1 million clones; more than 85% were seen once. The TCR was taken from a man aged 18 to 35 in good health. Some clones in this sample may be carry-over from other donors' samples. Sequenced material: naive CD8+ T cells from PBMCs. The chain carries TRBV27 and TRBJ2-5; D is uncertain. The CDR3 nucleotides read TGTGCCAGCACTTTTGGGGAGACCCAGTACTTC. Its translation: CASTFGETQYF.